This TCR beta chain derives from a study of shared clonotypes between healthy human individuals. Study-level background: There were three CD4 naive, three CD4 memory, two CD8 naive and one CD8 memory plates per donor. Study-wide findings and caveats: Sorted-subset sequencing, rarefaction showed, was incomplete despite large depth.

With respect to this clone: Its antigen remains unidentified.

J gave up 5 bases and V 2 bases, and 4 bases lay outside the gene matches. Germline V lookup: CDR1 SGHTA, CDR2 FQGNSA. There are 15 residues in the CDR3. None of the donors, who were healthy HIV-negative adults, had recently had acute infections or vaccinations. The authors divided CD4+ cells into CD45RA+ naive and CD45RA-negative memory subsets. Generated by immunoSEQ multiplex PCR, the TCRdb table keeps only in-frame clones and is missing some. The table shows a few million clones, with 85% to 95% occurring only once. The chain employs TRBV7-2 and TRBJ2-1; 9 bases are shared with TRBD2. This sequence originates from a man younger than 35 in good health. Some clones in this sample may be carry-over from other donors' samples. Sequenced sample: naive CD4+ T cells from PBMCs. Subset meaning: CD45RA+ positively selected. The CDR3 coding sequence is TGTGCCAGCAGCTTAAGCCTAGCGGGAAACAATGAGCAGTTCTTC. Amino acid sequence: CASSLSLAGNNEQFF.